This T cell receptor beta chain was captured in a study of beta chain features in type 1 diabetes. General study results and limits: Across all four CD4+ subsets, people with type 1 diabetes showed modestly shorter TCRB CDR3s. Resolution of whether HLA type affects TCRB rearrangement was not achieved here.

Germline values: CDR1 SGHTA, CDR2 FQGTGA. Trimming took 3 bases from V and 6 from J, leaving 10 bases between them. The length of the CDR3 is 13 residues. The authors reverse transcribed all of the isolated RNA, so sequencing captured expressed TCRB transcripts. The data were produced by immunoSEQ multiplex PCR, yet TCRdb's version contains in-frame clones alone and is incomplete. The repertoire holds about 360,000 clones, roughly an eighth seen once, with approximately 0.015% in the top ten. This clone was observed a few times. Its target is not known. This clonotype was obtained from a man aged 18-30 years in good health. The sequenced sample was naive CD4+ T cells from blood. The gene calls are TRBV7-3 and TRBJ2-3; D call uncertain. DNA of the CDR3: TGTGCCAGCAGCTTTACCGGGTGGGATACGCAGTATTTT. Protein sequence: CASSFTGWDTQYF.